This T cell receptor beta chain was captured by sequencing in a study of blood T cell repertoires in COVID-19. Whole-study context: The United States, Italy and Spain provided the acute and convalescent COVID-19 samples. Sources were T cells, B-cell-depleted T cells, or PBMCs; the material itself was cDNA or gDNA.

The germline V gene has CDR1 LNHDA and CDR2 SQIVND (reference sequence). Deletions cut 6 bases from V and 3 bases from J, with 20 bases between. The CDR3 runs 16 residues. This clone was seen once. Clones were read by immunoSEQ multiplex PCR, and TCRdb kept only the in-frame ones, dropping some. Here the sample spans roughly 350,000 clones, around nine tenths being singletons. The sample consisted of peripheral blood. The V call is TRBV19, the J call TRBJ1-1; a weak D match, TRBD1 (6 bases). The sequence was obtained from a woman aged 65 to 85 with COVID-19, enrolled during active disease. The CDR3 DNA reads as TGTGCCAGTAGGAACCGACGGACTCCAGGGGACACTGAAGCTTTCTTT. It yields the protein CASRNRRTPGDTEAFF. Based on the CDR3 plus reference TRBV19 and TRBJ1-1, the full variable domain is DGGITQSPKYLFRKEGQNVTLSCEQNLNHDAMYWYRQDPGQGLRLIYYSQIVNDFQKGDIAEGYSVSREKKESFPLTVTSAQKNPTAFYLCASRNRRTPGDTEAFFGQGTRLTVV.